The 2 T cell receptor beta chains given below trace back to one sample, sequenced in a study of cytomegalovirus exposure and HLA in healthy donors. It was with 60 Vbeta and 13 Jbeta primers that the PCR ran. This table comes from immunoSEQ multiplex PCR, and its TCRdb copy is limited to in-frame clones, with some not included. The sample yields some 150,000 clones, 70% to 85% seen once. What was sequenced was PBMCs. These receptors were collected from a man between 35 and 55 years old in good health and CMV-seronegative.

This clone has only one observation. The V gene is TRBV11-1, the J gene TRBJ2-5; D perhaps matches TRBD2 (6 bases). The DNA matches TRBJ2-7 better at its end, which makes the J call doubtful. This CDR3 comprises 14 residues. Germline V CDR1 and CDR2: SGHAT, FQDESV (reference sequence). CDR3 sequence: CASGGTEDSYEQYF. In DNA, the CDR3 is TGTGCCAGCGGGGGGACGGAGGACTCCTACGAGCAGTACTTC.

In nucleotides, the CDR3 is TGTGCCACCAGCAGAGATCCCGTTGGCACAGATACGCAGTATTTT. It translates to CATSRDPVGTDTQYF. The rearrangement uses TRBV15 and TRBJ2-3, with D unresolved. The CDR3 loop spans 15 amino acids. Trimming pared 0 bases from V and 1 base from J, leaving 8 bases between. CDR1 and CDR2 (germline): LNHNV, YYDKDF (reference sequence).